These 28 T cell receptor beta chains originate from one sample sequenced in a study of T cell repertoires in cytomegalovirus infection. In TCRdb, the reads were re-called with MiXCR into one record per CDR3 protein. The table shows some 100,000 distinct CDR3 sequences, with 20% to 25% occurring only once. Material for sequencing was CD8+ T cells from PBMCs. These receptors came from a human donor in good health (CMV status not recorded). Some clones in this sample may be carry-over from other donors' samples.

This clonotype was found a few times. The chain is built from TRBV7-6 and TRBJ2-5; 8 bases fit TRBD2. The CDR3 is 17 residues long. CDR1 and CDR2 (germline): SGHVS, FNYEAQ. V shed 5 bases and J 5 bases; nucleotides not matched to a gene: 16. CDR3 loop: CASSPTRPGGAGETQYF. The CDR3 DNA reads as TGTGCCAGCAGCCCCACGCGCCCCGGGGGGGCCGGGGAGACCCAGTACTTC.

Points on this clonotype: One end of the junction varies from germline; a read error may be responsible. J is TRBJ1-1 and V is TRBV7-8; D is ambiguous. This CDR3 has 15 residues. Germline loops: CDR1 SGHVS, CDR2 FQNEAQ. CDR3 DNA sequence: TGTACCAGCAGCTTATCGCCGGGGAACGGTCTTGAAGCTTTCTTT. Its protein product is CTSSLSPGNGLEAFF.

The chain has TRBV7-9 and TRBJ1-2; possible D gene TRBD1, 5 bases. With 3 bases removed from V and 12 bases from J, the gap between germline ends came to 11 bases. CDR1 is SEHNR and CDR2 is FQNEAQ in the germline V gene (reference sequence). CDR3 length equals 11 residues. This CDR3 reads CASSLTGPNTF. The CDR3 nucleotides are TGTGCCAGCAGCTTGACGGGACCTAACACCTTC.

This clonotype showed up just a few times. The rearrangement links TRBV2 to TRBJ2-2; D remains unclear. The germline V gene encodes CDR1 SNHLY and CDR2 FYNNEI. The CDR3 contains 15 residues. V lost 2 bases and J 0 bases, leaving 7 bases between the germline ends. In DNA form, the CDR3 reads TGTGCCAGCAGTGAACTGGGGACGAACACCGGGGAGCTGTTTTTT. Amino acids: CASSELGTNTGELFF.

Note on this clonotype: A read error may be the cause here, since a much bigger clone is one base away. V gene TRBV10-3 combines with J gene TRBJ2-6; 7 nucleotides match TRBD2. Trimming cost V 11 bases and J 3 bases; bases outside gene matches: 19. This CDR3 is built from 18 residues. Germline CDR1 ENHRY, CDR2 SYGVKD. Written as DNA, the CDR3 is TGTGCCGTTTCGGAGGGAGGGGACCACCCCAGTGGGGCCAACGTCCTGACTTTC. Protein sequence: CAVSEGGDHPSGANVLTF.

V usage is TRBV28 and J usage is TRBJ2-7; D is possibly TRBD2 (6 bases). Germline V gene lookup returns CDR1 MDHEN and CDR2 SYDVKM. The CDR3 is made up of 15 amino acids. The ends were cut back, 6 bases at V and 4 bases at J, with 19 bases in the middle. CDR3 amino acids: CASRTGASLNYEQYF. The CDR3, as DNA: TGTGCCAGCAGGACGGGAGCCTCTTTAAATTACGAGCAGTACTTC.

The V and J genes are TRBV4-3 and TRBJ1-1; D may be TRBD1 (6 bases). V was clipped by 1 base and J by 4 bases, with 13 bases between them. In germline, CDR1 is LGHNA, CDR2 YSLEER. This CDR3 comprises 15 residues. CDR3 amino acids: CASSQGGQGFTEAFF. The CDR3 region has the DNA TGCGCCAGCAGCCAAGGGGGCCAGGGGTTCACTGAAGCTTTCTTT.

CDR3 nucleotide sequence: TGTGCCAGCAGCATACCGACAGGTGGCTCCTACGAGCAGTACTTC. As protein: CASSIPTGGSYEQYF. This chain uses TRBV7-2 with TRBJ2-7, with D possibly matching TRBD1 (6 bases). Per the germline V gene, CDR1 is SGHTA and CDR2 is FQGNSA. V gave up 5 bases and J gave up 0 bases, with 14 bases separating them. The CDR3 spans 15 residues.

The rearrangement links TRBV20-1 to TRBJ2-7; 10 positions agree with TRBD1. J lost 0 bases, V lost 5 bases, and 7 bases had no gene match. The CDR3 runs 15 residues. The V gene's germline CDR1 is DFQATT and CDR2 SNEGSKA (reference sequence). CDR3 sequence reads: CSASGQGTSSYEQYF. CDR3 DNA sequence: TGCAGTGCTTCGGGACAGGGGACGAGCTCCTACGAGCAGTACTTC.

Many counts were recorded for this clonotype. The CDR3 DNA reads as TGTGCCAGCAGCGCGGGACAGGGATTCGGAACTAATGAAAAACTGTTTTTT. Encoded protein: CASSAGQGFGTNEKLFF. The chain links TRBV7-8 to TRBJ1-4; 9 bases are shared with TRBD1. V dropped 5 bases and J dropped 1; count of bases not matched to a gene: 8. Germline CDR1 reads SGHVS; CDR2 reads FQNEAQ. The CDR3 is 17 amino acids. Using reference TRBV7-8 and TRBJ1-4 for the parts outside the CDR3, the full variable domain is GAGVSQSPRYKVAKRGQDVALRCDPISGHVSLFWYQQALGQGPEFLTYFQNEAQLDKSGLPSDRFFAERPEGSVSTLKIQRTQQEDSAVYLCASSAGQGFGTNEKLFFGSGTQLSVL.

This clonotype was detected ten times or more. The rearrangement joins TRBV7-2 to TRBJ2-7; a weak D match, TRBD1 (6 bases). Deletions cut 0 bases from V and 6 bases from J, with 12 bases between. The CDR3 is 14 amino acids. Germline CDR1 reads SGHTA; CDR2 reads FQGNSA. The CDR3 DNA is TGTGCCAGCAGCTTAGCGGGGGCCCCCCCCGAGCAGTACTTC. Its translation: CASSLAGAPPEQYF.

The CDR3 loop is CASSQDFEGGGDGELFF. The CDR3 nucleotides read TGCGCCAGCAGCCAAGATTTTGAAGGGGGCGGAGACGGGGAGCTGTTTTTT. J is TRBJ2-2 and V is TRBV4-3, with 7 bases fitting TRBD1. The germline V gene encodes CDR1 LGHNA and CDR2 YSLEER. The junction had 11 bases not matched to a gene; V was cut back by 0 bases and J by 7 bases. The CDR3 spans 17 residues.

This clonotype has a count of ten or more. The chain has TRBV7-6 and TRBJ2-1; maybe TRBD1 (6 bases). CDR1 is SGHVS, CDR2 FNYEAQ, per germline. This CDR3 spans 15 amino acids. The ends were cut back, 0 bases at V and 10 bases at J, with 16 bases in the middle. The CDR3 nucleotides are TGTGCCAGCAGCTTAGCGGGGGACAAGGCCGGGGAGCAGTTCTTC. This encodes CASSLAGDKAGEQFF.

This chain joins TRBV12-5 and TRBJ1-3; tentatively, D is TRBD1 (5 bases). This CDR3 contains 14 residues. Germline CDR1 and CDR2: LGHNT and FRNRAP. V lost 2 bases to trimming and J lost 8 bases, with 13 bases between them. CDR3 in amino acids: CASGLRGALDTIYF. For the CDR3, the DNA is TGTGCTAGTGGTTTGCGCGGGGCCCTGGACACCATATATTTT.

Ten or more counts support this clonotype. The rearrangement links TRBV7-9 to TRBJ2-1; TRBD1 is a possible D gene (5 bases). V lost 0 bases and J 12 bases, leaving 18 bases between the germline ends. The CDR3 spans 15 residues. Germline values: CDR1 SEHNR, CDR2 FQNEAQ (reference sequence). CDR3 in amino acids: CASSLAGRSQRGQFF. The CDR3 nucleotides read TGTGCCAGCAGCTTAGCGGGCCGGAGCCAAAGGGGGCAGTTCTTC.

This clonotype was counted between two and nine times. The chain employs TRBV12-3 or TRBV12-4 and TRBJ1-1, with D maybe TRBD1 (5 bases). The CDR3 sequence is 14 residues long. With 7 bases removed from V and 4 bases from J, the gap between germline ends came to 16 bases. The CDR3 DNA sequence: TGTGCCAGCACCAGTCCAGGGCACGGCACTGAAGCTTTCTTT. Amino acid sequence: CASTSPGHGTEAFF.

The chain couples TRBV4-1 to TRBJ2-1, with TRBD1 matching 7 bases. The CDR3 sequence is 18 residues long. Trimming at V came to 3 bases and at J to 8 bases, leaving 19 bases not matched to a gene. Per the germline V gene, CDR1 is MGHRA and CDR2 is YSYEKL. The CDR3 spells CASSQTAGTASGYYEQFF. The CDR3 region has the DNA TGCGCCAGCAGCCAGACGGCCGGGACAGCGTCTGGTTACTATGAGCAGTTCTTC.

Many counts were recorded for this clonotype. The genes are TRBV7-2 and TRBJ1-1; D gene ambiguous. Germline CDR1 SGHTA, CDR2 FQGNSA. V dropped 6 bases and J dropped 4 bases, with 15 bases sitting between them. CDR3 length equals 14 residues. This CDR3 is CASRKRGFFTEAFF. As DNA, the CDR3 is TGTGCCAGCAGGAAAAGAGGGTTTTTCACTGAAGCTTTCTTT.

This clonotype was seen ten or more times. The V and J genes are TRBV7-9 and TRBJ1-2; D perhaps matches TRBD1 (5 bases). The V gene lost 2 bases and the J gene lost 0 bases, with 22 bases spanning the gap. CDR3 size: 19 residues. Germline V lookup: CDR1 SEHNR, CDR2 FQNEAQ (reference sequence). The CDR3 nucleotides read TGTGCCAGCAGCTTACCCTTCTGGGACTCCGGGCACCCTAACTATGGCTACACCTTC. Translated: CASSLPFWDSGHPNYGYTF.

Concerning this clonotype itself: This may be a read error, as it is one base from a much larger clone. The chain uses TRBV28 and TRBJ1-1; D uncertain. This CDR3 has 12 residues. CDR1 is MDHEN and CDR2 is SYDVKM in the germline V gene. CDR3 nucleotide sequence: TGTGCCAACAGTTTGCTGAACACTGAAGCTTTCTTT. This codes for CANSLLNTEAFF.

This clonotype was counted at least ten times. V and J are TRBV12-3 or TRBV12-4 and TRBJ1-5; TRBD1 matches at 7 bases. CDR3 length: 17 residues. V dropped 5 bases and J dropped 0; count of bases not matched to a gene: 10. The CDR3 loop is CASSPALGQDSNQPQHF. The CDR3 bases are TGTGCCAGCAGTCCGGCCCTCGGACAGGATAGCAATCAGCCCCAGCATTTT.

This clonotype has ten or more counts. This chain links TRBV7-9 with TRBJ1-2; 8 nucleotides match TRBD1. The CDR3 covers 15 residues. Germline-derived CDR1 and CDR2 are SEHNR and FQNEAQ (reference sequence). V lost 4 bases, J lost 6 bases, and 10 bases stayed unmatched. DNA for the CDR3: TGTGCCAGCAGCTGGGCCCCGGACAGGGAGGATGGCTACACCTTC. Translation gives CASSWAPDREDGYTF.

There are many counts of this clonotype. The chain has TRBV7-9 and TRBJ2-1; maybe TRBD1 (5 bases). Trimming removed 6 bases at V and 8 bases at J, with 23 bases between. CDR1 is SEHNR and CDR2 is FQNEAQ in the germline V gene (reference sequence). This CDR3 spans 16 amino acids. In DNA, the CDR3 is TGTGCCAGCAGTCCAAAAAGGGGAAGGAGTGTGGATGAGCAGTTCTTC. It encodes CASSPKRGRSVDEQFF.

The chain joins TRBV5-4 to TRBJ1-2, with D maybe TRBD1 (6 bases). This CDR3 spans 15 amino acids. Trimming pared 4 bases from V and 7 bases from J, leaving 20 bases between. Germline V gives CDR1 SGHNT, CDR2 YYREEE (reference sequence). CDR3 loop: CASSNRRDIVGGYTF. The CDR3 coding sequence is TGTGCCAGCAGCAACCGCCGGGACATCGTCGGTGGCTACACCTTC.

This clonotype showed up just a few times. The chain has TRBV6-2 or TRBV6-3 and TRBJ2-3; no reliable D call. CDR3 size: 14 residues. CDR1 MNHEY and CDR2 SVGEGT come from the germline V gene. Trimming took off 0 bases at V and 6 bases at J, with 10 bases between the two ends. CDR3 in DNA: TGTGCCAGCAGTTACTCGGGTCAGCTCGATACGCAGTATTTT. Protein: CASSYSGQLDTQYF.

This chain connects TRBV7-9 to TRBJ2-1, with TRBD2 as a possible D gene (7 bases). Per germline, CDR1 SEHNR and CDR2 FQNEAQ (reference sequence). CDR3 length equals 15 residues. V was cut by 0 bases and J by 7 bases, with 13 bases left in between. Here the CDR3 DNA reads TGTGCCAGCAGCTTAGCTGGCGGGGGCGAAAATGAGCAGTTCTTC. This codes for CASSLAGGGENEQFF.

This clonotype was counted many times. This chain uses TRBV7-8 with TRBJ1-1; no reliable D call. Germline CDR1 and CDR2: SGHVS and FQNEAQ. V lost 3 bases and J lost 5, with 16 bases in between. The CDR3 has 15 residues. Here the CDR3 reads CASSLFGRMGTEAFF. As DNA, the CDR3 is TGTGCCAGCAGCTTGTTCGGACGGATGGGGACTGAAGCTTTCTTT.

This clonotype was detected only a few times. This rearrangement joins TRBV20-1 to TRBJ2-3; 8 nucleotides agree with TRBD2. Germline V lookup: CDR1 DFQATT, CDR2 SNEGSKA (reference sequence). The CDR3 length is 17 residues. The V gene end was trimmed by 6 bases and the J gene end by 3 bases; junction bases not matched to a gene: 17. CDR3 loop: CSARGWDREGLTDTQYF. The CDR3 bases are TGCAGTGCCCGGGGGTGGGACCGGGAGGGCCTGACAGATACGCAGTATTTT.